This T cell receptor (beta chain) was found in a study of blood T cell repertoires in COVID-19. In the study overall: Specimens from acute and convalescent COVID-19 originated in the United States, Italy and Spain.

Per the germline V gene, CDR1 is LNHDA and CDR2 is SQIVND (reference sequence). This CDR3 has 14 amino acids. The V and J ends lost 2 bases and 5 bases respectively, with 9 bases between them. Authors' methods: Quantification of nucleated cells was approximated via reference gene primer amplification. Some clones are missing from TCRdb's copy, which holds only in-frame ones; the method was immunoSEQ multiplex PCR. V and J calls and clone size are those listed in that table; D and trimming were worked out from the DNA. The table lists 250,000 to 300,000 clones, roughly 80% of them singletons. Sequencing was performed on peripheral blood. The V call is TRBV19, the J call TRBJ2-2; the D gene is possibly TRBD1 (5 bases). The sequence was obtained from a man aged 55 to 70 who had recovered from COVID-19. The CDR3, as DNA: TGTGCCAGTAGTATATCCAGGGCGACCGGGGAGCTGTTTTTT. Translating gives CASSISRATGELFF.